These 13 T cell receptor beta chains share one sample of origin, sequenced in a study of response to subunit inactivated influenza vaccine. TCRdb reanalysed the RT-PCR reads using MiXCR and keeps one entry per CDR3 protein. The sample lists some 200,000 distinct CDR3 sequences; around 12% were seen once. This sample was shared with a second study, whose subject was T cells expressing NK-cell markers. This second study says: 5'RACE template switching built TCR beta cDNA with unique molecular identifiers.

Source: CD8+ T cells sorted from PBMCs, taken roughly 13 days after vaccination. The receptors here all came from a man aged 50-60 years who received an inactivated influenza vaccine.

This clonotype was seen a handful of times. V usage is TRBV25-1 and J usage is TRBJ2-3, with 9 bases identical to TRBD1. Per germline, CDR1 MGHDK and CDR2 SYGVNS. The CDR3 spans 15 residues. J gave up 0 bases and V 5 bases, and 3 bases lay outside the gene matches. CDR3 nucleotide sequence: TGTGCCAGCAGTCAGGGACAGGGAAGCACAGATACGCAGTATTTT. It codes for CASSQGQGSTDTQYF.

The chain employs TRBV6-1 and TRBJ2-7; D possibly uses TRBD1 or TRBD2 (6 bases each). Trimming pared 6 bases from V and 0 bases from J, leaving 18 bases between. This CDR3 has 16 amino acids. Germline V gene data show CDR1 as MNHNS and CDR2 as SASEGT. CDR3 residues: CASRTSRGGGSYEQYF. CDR3 nucleotides: TGTGCCAGCAGAACTAGCAGGGGAGGTGGCTCCTACGAGCAGTACTTC.

This clonotype was observed a handful of times. The chain links TRBV20-1 to TRBJ2-3, with 7 positions matching TRBD2. The CDR3 sequence is 14 residues long. V dropped 6 bases and J dropped 6; count of bases not matched to a gene: 12. Germline V gene lookup returns CDR1 DFQATT and CDR2 SNEGSKA (reference sequence). The chain's CDR3 is CSAPLAGVVDTQYF. Here the CDR3 DNA reads TGCAGTGCCCCCTTGGCGGGAGTGGTGGATACGCAGTATTTT.

The rearrangement uses TRBV7-8 and TRBJ2-4, with D perhaps matching TRBD1 (6 bases). The CDR3 sequence is 13 residues long. CDR1 and CDR2 from the germline V gene are SGHVS and FQNEAQ. V was pared by 4 bases and J by 6 bases, with 10 bases between. The DNA for the CDR3 is TGTGCCAGCAGCTACGGACAGATAAACATTCAGTACTTC. Protein: CASSYGQINIQYF. The full variable domain, with the rest looked up from reference TRBV7-8 and TRBJ2-4, is GAGVSQSPRYKVAKRGQDVALRCDPISGHVSLFWYQQALGQGPEFLTYFQNEAQLDKSGLPSDRFFAERPEGSVSTLKIQRTQQEDSAVYLCASSYGQINIQYFGAGTRLSVL.

This clonotype has ten or more counts. The V gene is TRBV6-5, the J gene TRBJ1-1; unclear D gene. The CDR3 loop spans 14 amino acids. Germline V CDR1 and CDR2: MNHEY, SVGAGI. V lost 1 base, J lost 1 base, and 7 bases lay in between. The DNA of the CDR3 is TGTGCCAGCAGTTACTACTCAGAGAACACTGAAGCTTTCTTT. Protein: CASSYYSENTEAFF.

This clonotype appeared many times. The chain has TRBV4-2 and TRBJ2-1; 9 bases match TRBD2. V shed 5 bases and J 2 bases; nucleotides not matched to a gene: 7. The CDR3 loop spans 16 amino acids. Germline V lookup: CDR1 LGHNA, CDR2 YNFKEQ. The CDR3 DNA reads as TGTGCCAGCAGCATAGCGGGAGAGGAGGCCTACAATGAGCAGTTCTTC. As protein: CASSIAGEEAYNEQFF.

V and J are TRBV7-8 and TRBJ2-1; D not certain. Looked up from germline, CDR1 is SGHVS and CDR2 is FQNEAQ. The V end was cut by 6 bases, the J end by 8 bases, with 17 bases between. This CDR3 is 14 amino acids long. CDR3 bases: TGTGCCAGCAGTTTAAACGGCGCTAGGGATGAGCAGTTCTTC. Translation: CASSLNGARDEQFF.

The genes are TRBV11-2 and TRBJ2-7; D unresolved. This CDR3 is built from 14 residues. V lost 0 bases, J lost 7 bases, and 13 bases lay in between. Germline-derived CDR1 and CDR2 are SGHAT and FQNNGV. The chain's CDR3 is CASSLDVRVGEQYF. The CDR3 DNA reads as TGTGCCAGCAGCTTAGATGTCCGAGTAGGGGAGCAGTACTTC.

This clonotype was seen only once. The chain carries TRBV6-2 or TRBV6-3 and TRBJ2-5, with TRBD2 as a possible D gene (5 bases). There are 16 residues in the CDR3. CDR1 and CDR2 (germline): MNHEY, SVGEGT. The ends were cut back, 0 bases at V and 4 bases at J, with 15 bases in the middle. CDR3 bases: TGTGCCAGCAGTTACTCGATGTATGGTCGGGGAGAGACCCAGTACTTC. Translation: CASSYSMYGRGETQYF.

J is TRBJ2-3 and V is TRBV7-6; a weak D match, TRBD1 (5 bases). This CDR3 spans 16 amino acids. CDR1 SGHVS and CDR2 FNYEAQ come from the germline V gene. V dropped 4 bases and J dropped 3 bases, with 17 bases sitting between them. The CDR3 DNA is TGTGCCAGCAGCTCCGAACAGTCAGGGTTTACAGATACGCAGTATTTT. It is translated as CASSSEQSGFTDTQYF.

This chain links TRBV15 with TRBJ2-1; 13 nucleotides line up with TRBD2. The CDR3 is 15 amino acids. Germline V gene lookup returns CDR1 LNHNV and CDR2 YYDKDF (reference sequence). The V gene end was trimmed by 5 bases and the J gene end by 4 bases; junction bases not matched to a gene: 2. CDR3 nucleotides: TGTGCCACCAGCGGACTAGCGGGAGTATACAATGAGCAGTTCTTC. Translation: CATSGLAGVYNEQFF. Drawing the rest from reference TRBV15 and TRBJ2-1, the complete variable domain is DAMVIQNPRYQVTQFGKPVTLSCSQTLNHNVMYWYQQKSSQAPKLLFHYYDKDFNNEADTPDNFQSRRPNTSFCFLDIRSPGLGDTAMYLCATSGLAGVYNEQFFGPGTRLTVL.

The chain combines TRBV19 with TRBJ2-2, with 7 bases aligning to TRBD1. This CDR3 is 15 amino acids long. Germline lookup yields CDR1 LNHDA and CDR2 SQIVND (reference sequence). The ends lost 3 bases at V and 4 bases at J; junction bases unmatched: 5. The CDR3 sequence is CASSMGTEGTGELFF. The CDR3 nucleotides read TGTGCCAGTAGTATGGGGACAGAGGGCACCGGGGAGCTGTTTTTT. Complete variable domain (other parts from reference TRBV19 and TRBJ2-2): DGGITQSPKYLFRKEGQNVTLSCEQNLNHDAMYWYRQDPGQGLRLIYYSQIVNDFQKGDIAEGYSVSREKKESFPLTVTSAQKNPTAFYLCASSMGTEGTGELFFGEGSRLTVL.

This sequence joins TRBV2 and TRBJ1-2; the D gene is possibly TRBD1 (6 bases). In germline, CDR1 is SNHLY, CDR2 FYNNEI. Trimming cost V 7 bases and J 8 bases, with 14 bases left between them. The length of the CDR3 is 12 residues. CDR3 residues: CASTWTALGYTF. DNA of the CDR3: TGTGCCAGCACCTGGACAGCGCTGGGCTACACCTTC.